Reported below is one T cell receptor beta chain. The antigen is unknown. Germline V gene sequence: CDR1 DFQATT, CDR2 SNEGSKA (reference sequence). CDR3 length: 10 amino acids. These data originate in a study of blood T cells in healthy people across ages. Study outcomes and limitations: Both naive CD4+ cell counts and diversity were greater in long-lived donors than in aged donors. The unsorted PBMCs prevented any conclusive comparison of naive versus antigen-experienced cells.

Together with a sample-barcoded 5' primer, a J-beta primer mix was included in a second PCR lasting roughly 6 to 12 cycles. TCRdb analysed the 5' RACE reads with MiXCR anew, one entry per CDR3 protein. The data hold 950,000 to 1,200,000 distinct CDR3 sequences, with around two fifths observed a single time. Each of the donors had 8 to 10 milliliters of peripheral blood drawn into EDTA-treated Vacutainer tubes. The sequenced material came from blood. The genes are TRBV20-1 and TRBJ1-5; D is ambiguous. This sequence originates from a man younger than 30 in good health. CDR3 sequence (DNA): TGCACCAAAGCAAGTCAGCCCCAGCATTTT. It is translated as CTKASQPQHF.